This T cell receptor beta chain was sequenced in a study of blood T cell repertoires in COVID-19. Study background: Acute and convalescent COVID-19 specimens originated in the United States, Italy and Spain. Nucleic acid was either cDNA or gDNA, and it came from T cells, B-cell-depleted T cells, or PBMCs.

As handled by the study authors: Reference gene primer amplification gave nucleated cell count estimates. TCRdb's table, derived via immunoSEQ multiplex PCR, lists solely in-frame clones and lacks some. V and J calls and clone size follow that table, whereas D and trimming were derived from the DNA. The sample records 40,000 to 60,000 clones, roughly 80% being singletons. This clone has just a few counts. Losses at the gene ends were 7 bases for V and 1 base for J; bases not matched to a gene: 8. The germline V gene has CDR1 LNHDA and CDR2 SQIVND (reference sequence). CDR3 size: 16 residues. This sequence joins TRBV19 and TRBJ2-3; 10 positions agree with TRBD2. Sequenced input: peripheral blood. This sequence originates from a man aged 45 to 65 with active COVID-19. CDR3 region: CASNPTSGERTDTQYF. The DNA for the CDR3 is TGTGCCAGTAACCCTACTAGCGGGGAGCGCACAGATACGCAGTATTTT.